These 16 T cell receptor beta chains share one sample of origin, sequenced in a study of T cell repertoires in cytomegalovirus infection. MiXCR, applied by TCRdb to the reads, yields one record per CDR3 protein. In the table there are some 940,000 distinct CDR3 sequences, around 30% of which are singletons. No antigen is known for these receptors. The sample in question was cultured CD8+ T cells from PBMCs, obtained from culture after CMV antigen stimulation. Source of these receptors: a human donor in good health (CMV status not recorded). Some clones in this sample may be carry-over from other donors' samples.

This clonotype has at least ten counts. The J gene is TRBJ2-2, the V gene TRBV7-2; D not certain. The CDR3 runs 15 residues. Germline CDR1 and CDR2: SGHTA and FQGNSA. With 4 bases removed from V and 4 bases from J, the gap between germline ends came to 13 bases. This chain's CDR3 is CASSYPIIGTGELFF. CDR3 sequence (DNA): TGTGCCAGCAGCTACCCTATAATCGGCACCGGGGAGCTGTTTTTT. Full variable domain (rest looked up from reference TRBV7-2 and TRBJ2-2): GAGVSQSPSNKVTEKGKDVELRCDPISGHTALYWYRQSLGQGLEFLIYFQGNSAPDKSGLPSDRFSAERTGGSVSTLTIQRTQQEDSAVYLCASSYPIIGTGELFFGEGSRLTVL.

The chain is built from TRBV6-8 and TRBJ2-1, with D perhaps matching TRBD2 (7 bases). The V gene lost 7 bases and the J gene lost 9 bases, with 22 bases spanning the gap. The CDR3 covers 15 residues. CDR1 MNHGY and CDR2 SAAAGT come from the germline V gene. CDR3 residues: CASTLGGGPGGEQFF. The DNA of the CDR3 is TGTGCCAGCACCCTGGGGGGGGGGCCCGGAGGTGAGCAGTTCTTC.

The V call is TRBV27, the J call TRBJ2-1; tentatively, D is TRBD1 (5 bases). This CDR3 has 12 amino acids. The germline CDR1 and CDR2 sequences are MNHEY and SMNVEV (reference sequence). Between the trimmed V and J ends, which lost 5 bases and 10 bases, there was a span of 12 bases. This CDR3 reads CASSLSRTEQFF. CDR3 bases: TGTGCCAGCAGTCTTTCCCGGACAGAGCAGTTCTTC.

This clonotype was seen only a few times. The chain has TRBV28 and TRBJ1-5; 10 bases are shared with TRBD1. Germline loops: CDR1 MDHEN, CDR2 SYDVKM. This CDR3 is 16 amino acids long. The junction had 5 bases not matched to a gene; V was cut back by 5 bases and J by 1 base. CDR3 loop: CASSPWDRGSNQPQHF. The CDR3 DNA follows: TGTGCCAGCAGTCCTTGGGACAGGGGAAGCAATCAGCCCCAGCATTTT.

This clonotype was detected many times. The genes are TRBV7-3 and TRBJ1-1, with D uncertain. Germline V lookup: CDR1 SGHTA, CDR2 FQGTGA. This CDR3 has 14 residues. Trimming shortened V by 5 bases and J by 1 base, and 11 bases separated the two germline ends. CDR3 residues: CASSLGNANTEAFF. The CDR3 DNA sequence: TGTGCCAGCAGCCTAGGGAATGCGAACACTGAAGCTTTCTTT.

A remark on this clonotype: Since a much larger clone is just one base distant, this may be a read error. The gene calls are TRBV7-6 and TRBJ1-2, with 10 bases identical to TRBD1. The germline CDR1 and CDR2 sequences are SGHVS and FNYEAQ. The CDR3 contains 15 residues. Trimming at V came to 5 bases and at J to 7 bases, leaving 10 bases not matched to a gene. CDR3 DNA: TGTGCCAGCAGCCGCGGGACAGGGGACAATCGTGGCTACACCTTC. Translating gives CASSRGTGDNRGYTF.

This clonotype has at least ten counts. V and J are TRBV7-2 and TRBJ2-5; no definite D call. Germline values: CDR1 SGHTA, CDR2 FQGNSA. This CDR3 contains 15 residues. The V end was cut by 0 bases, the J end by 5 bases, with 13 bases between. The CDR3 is CASSLAGYPGETQYF. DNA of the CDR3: TGTGCCAGCAGCTTAGCGGGGTACCCCGGGGAGACCCAGTACTTC.

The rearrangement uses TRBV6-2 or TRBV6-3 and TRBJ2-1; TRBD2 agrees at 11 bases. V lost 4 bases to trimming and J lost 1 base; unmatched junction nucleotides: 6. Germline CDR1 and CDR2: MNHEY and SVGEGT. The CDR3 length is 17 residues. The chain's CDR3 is CASSSRTSGLSYNEQFF. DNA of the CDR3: TGTGCCAGCAGTTCCAGGACTAGCGGGCTTTCCTACAATGAGCAGTTCTTC.

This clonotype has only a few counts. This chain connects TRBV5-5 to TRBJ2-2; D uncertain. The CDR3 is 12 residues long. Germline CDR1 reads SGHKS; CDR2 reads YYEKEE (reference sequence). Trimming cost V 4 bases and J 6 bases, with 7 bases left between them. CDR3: CASSGFAGELFF. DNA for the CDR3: TGTGCCAGCAGCGGCTTCGCCGGGGAGCTGTTTTTT.

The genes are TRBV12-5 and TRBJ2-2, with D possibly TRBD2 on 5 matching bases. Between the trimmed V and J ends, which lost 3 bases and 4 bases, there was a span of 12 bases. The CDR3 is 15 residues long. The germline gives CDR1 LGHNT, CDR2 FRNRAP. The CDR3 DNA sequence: TGTGCTAGTGGTTTTAGTTATGGAGGCACCGGGGAGCTGTTTTTT. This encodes CASGFSYGGTGELFF.

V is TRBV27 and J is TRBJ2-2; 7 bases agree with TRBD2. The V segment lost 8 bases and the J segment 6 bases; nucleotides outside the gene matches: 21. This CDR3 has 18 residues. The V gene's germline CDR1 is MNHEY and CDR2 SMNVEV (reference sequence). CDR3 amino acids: CASGSSPLLAKGSGELFF. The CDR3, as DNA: TGTGCCAGCGGCTCTAGCCCATTACTAGCGAAAGGTTCCGGGGAGCTGTTTTTT.

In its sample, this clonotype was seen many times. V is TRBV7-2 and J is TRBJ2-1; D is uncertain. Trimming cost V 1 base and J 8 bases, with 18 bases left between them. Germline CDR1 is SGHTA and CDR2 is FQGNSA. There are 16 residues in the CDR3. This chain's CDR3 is CASSLGMAGRTDEQFF. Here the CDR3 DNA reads TGTGCCAGCAGCTTAGGTATGGCAGGACGAACGGATGAGCAGTTCTTC.

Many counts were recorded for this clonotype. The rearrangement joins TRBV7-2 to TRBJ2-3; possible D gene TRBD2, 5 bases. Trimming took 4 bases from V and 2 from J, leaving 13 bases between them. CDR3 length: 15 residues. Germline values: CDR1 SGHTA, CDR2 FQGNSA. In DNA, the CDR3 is TGTGCCAGCAGCTCAGACTATCTGGCCACAGATACGCAGTATTTT. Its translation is CASSSDYLATDTQYF.

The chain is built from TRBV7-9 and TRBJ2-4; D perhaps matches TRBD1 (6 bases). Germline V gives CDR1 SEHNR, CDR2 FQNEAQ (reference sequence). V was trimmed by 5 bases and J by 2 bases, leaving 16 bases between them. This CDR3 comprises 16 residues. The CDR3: CASSTTGCATKNIQYF. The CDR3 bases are TGTGCCAGCAGCACCACAGGGTGCGCAACCAAAAACATTCAGTACTTC.

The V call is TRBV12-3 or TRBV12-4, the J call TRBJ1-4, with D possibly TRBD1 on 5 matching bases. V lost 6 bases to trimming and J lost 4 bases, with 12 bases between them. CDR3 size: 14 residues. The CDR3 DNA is TGTGCCAGCAGCCCCGGGGGGGTTAATGAAAAACTGTTTTTT. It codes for CASSPGGVNEKLFF.

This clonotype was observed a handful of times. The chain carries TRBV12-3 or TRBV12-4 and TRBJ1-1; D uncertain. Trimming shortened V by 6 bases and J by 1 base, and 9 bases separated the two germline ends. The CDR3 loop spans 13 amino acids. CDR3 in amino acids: CASRSGENTEAFF. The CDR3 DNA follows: TGTGCCAGCAGGTCCGGGGAGAACACTGAAGCTTTCTTT.